The rows below give T cell receptor beta chains drawn from one sample of a study of T cells of healthy individuals. TCRdb reprocessed the 5' RACE reads via MiXCR and lists one record per CDR3 protein. The sample shows some 85,000 distinct CDR3 sequences, about 5.5% of them seen only once. All receptors come from a female donor in good health. Each CDR3 is given with its conserved first and last residue. Fields, in order: J gene, clone size, D gene, V gene, CDR3 DNA, CDR3 protein. A D gene is named only where the DNA matches it firmly. Size is stated for part of the rows, as once, few or many counts, or as a class when the clone is expanded.

j_gene: TRBJ1-2; abundance: few; d_gene: TRBD1; v_gene: TRBV18; CDR3nt: TGTGCCAGCTCGTTAAGTGGACAGGTGTCATTCAACTATGGCTACACCTTC; CDR3aa: CASSLSGQVSFNYGYTF
j_gene: TRBJ2-3; abundance: many; d_gene: -; v_gene: TRBV2; CDR3nt: TGTGCCAGCAGTGAAGAGGGTAGCGGCACAGATACGCAGTATTTT; CDR3aa: CASSEEGSGTDTQYF
j_gene: TRBJ2-7; abundance: -; d_gene: TRBD1; v_gene: TRBV30; CDR3nt: TGTGCCGGTTCGACAGGGGGAGTCTACGAGCAGTACTTC; CDR3aa: CAGSTGGVYEQYF
j_gene: TRBJ2-2; abundance: many; d_gene: -; v_gene: TRBV28; CDR3nt: TGTGCCAGCAGTCCCTCCCTTGGCACCGGGGAGCTGTTTTTT; CDR3aa: CASSPSLGTGELFF
j_gene: TRBJ2-7; abundance: many; d_gene: -; v_gene: TRBV6-5; CDR3nt: TGTGCCAGCAGTTTAGCTGGGGAGCAGTACTTC; CDR3aa: CASSLAGEQYF
j_gene: TRBJ2-4; abundance: many; d_gene: TRBD1; v_gene: TRBV12-3/TRBV12-4; CDR3nt: TGTGCCAGCAGGCGAGAGACAGGGGCTGGGACCAAAAACATTCAGTACTTC; CDR3aa: CASRRETGAGTKNIQYF
j_gene: TRBJ2-7; abundance: few; d_gene: TRBD2; v_gene: TRBV6-5; CDR3nt: TGTGCCAGCACCTCTACTAGCGGGAGCTCCTACGAGCAGTACTTC; CDR3aa: CASTSTSGSSYEQYF
j_gene: TRBJ1-1; abundance: few; d_gene: TRBD1; v_gene: TRBV7-9; CDR3nt: TGTGCCAGCAGTAGACAGGGTCACACTGAAGCTTTCTTT; CDR3aa: CASSRQGHTEAFF
j_gene: TRBJ2-2; abundance: many; d_gene: -; v_gene: TRBV11-2; CDR3nt: TGTGCCAGCAGCGTCGCCGGGGAGCTGTTTTTT; CDR3aa: CASSVAGELFF
j_gene: TRBJ2-7; abundance: many; d_gene: -; v_gene: TRBV6-5; CDR3nt: TGTGCCAGCAGTTACTCGACCGGGGGCCCCTACGAGCAGTACTTC; CDR3aa: CASSYSTGGPYEQYF
j_gene: TRBJ1-1; abundance: few; d_gene: -; v_gene: TRBV25-1; CDR3nt: TGTGCCAGCAGTGAATATTCGACCGATATGAACACTGAAGCTTTCTTT; CDR3aa: CASSEYSTDMNTEAFF
j_gene: TRBJ1-3; abundance: few; d_gene: -; v_gene: TRBV15; CDR3nt: TGTGCCACCAGCAGAGATAGCGGAAACACCATATATTTT; CDR3aa: CATSRDSGNTIYF
j_gene: TRBJ2-2; abundance: few; d_gene: TRBD1; v_gene: TRBV29-1; CDR3nt: TGCAGCTACCGGACAGGGGTTAACGGGGAGCTGTTTTTT; CDR3aa: CSYRTGVNGELFF
j_gene: TRBJ2-3; abundance: many; d_gene: TRBD2; v_gene: TRBV29-1; CDR3nt: TGCAGCGTTGAAGAGGCGCTAGCGGGAGGTTGGGTGGGTACGCAGTATTTT; CDR3aa: CSVEEALAGGWVGTQYF
j_gene: TRBJ1-6; abundance: many; d_gene: -; v_gene: TRBV15; CDR3nt: TGTGCCACCAGCATAGATAGCCCCTCTACGGGTTCACCCCTCCACTTT; CDR3aa: CATSIDSPSTGSPLHF
j_gene: TRBJ2-7; abundance: -; d_gene: -; v_gene: TRBV7-8; CDR3nt: TGTGCCAGCAGCTTACAGGGCCGCTCCTACGAGCAGTACTTC; CDR3aa: CASSLQGRSYEQYF